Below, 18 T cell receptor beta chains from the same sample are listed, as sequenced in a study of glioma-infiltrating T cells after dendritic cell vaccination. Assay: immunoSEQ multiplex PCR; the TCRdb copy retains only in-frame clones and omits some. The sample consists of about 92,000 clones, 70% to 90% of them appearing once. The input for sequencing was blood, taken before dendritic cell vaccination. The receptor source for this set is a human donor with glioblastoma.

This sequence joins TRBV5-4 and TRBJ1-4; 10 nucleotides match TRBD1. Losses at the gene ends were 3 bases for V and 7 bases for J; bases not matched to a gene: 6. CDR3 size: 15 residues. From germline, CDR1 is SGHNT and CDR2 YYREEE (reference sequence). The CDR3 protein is CASSYGQGVGEKLFF. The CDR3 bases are TGTGCCAGCAGCTACGGACAGGGGGTCGGTGAAAAACTGTTTTTT.

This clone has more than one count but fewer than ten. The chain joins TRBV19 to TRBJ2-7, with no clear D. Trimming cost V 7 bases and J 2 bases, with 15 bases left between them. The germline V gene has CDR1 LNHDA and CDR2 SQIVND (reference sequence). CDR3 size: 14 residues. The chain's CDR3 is CASKPAVAAYEQYF. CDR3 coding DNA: TGTGCCAGTAAGCCGGCAGTGGCGGCCTACGAGCAGTACTTC. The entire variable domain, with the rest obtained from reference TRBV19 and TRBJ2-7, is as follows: DGGITQSPKYLFRKEGQNVTLSCEQNLNHDAMYWYRQDPGQGLRLIYYSQIVNDFQKGDIAEGYSVSREKKESFPLTVTSAQKNPTAFYLCASKPAVAAYEQYFGPGTRLTVT.

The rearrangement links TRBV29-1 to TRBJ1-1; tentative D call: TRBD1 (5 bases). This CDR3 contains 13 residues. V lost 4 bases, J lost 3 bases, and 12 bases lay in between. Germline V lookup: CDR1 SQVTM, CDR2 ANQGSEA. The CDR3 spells CSVVGAVDTEAFF. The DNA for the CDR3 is TGCAGCGTTGTTGGGGCGGTGGACACTGAAGCTTTCTTT.

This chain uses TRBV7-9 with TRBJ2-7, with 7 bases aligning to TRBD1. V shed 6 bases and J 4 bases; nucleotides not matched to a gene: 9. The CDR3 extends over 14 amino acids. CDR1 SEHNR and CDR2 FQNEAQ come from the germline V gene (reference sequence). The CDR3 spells CASSRQGIMYEQYF. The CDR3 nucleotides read TGTGCCAGCAGTCGACAGGGAATAATGTACGAGCAGTACTTC.

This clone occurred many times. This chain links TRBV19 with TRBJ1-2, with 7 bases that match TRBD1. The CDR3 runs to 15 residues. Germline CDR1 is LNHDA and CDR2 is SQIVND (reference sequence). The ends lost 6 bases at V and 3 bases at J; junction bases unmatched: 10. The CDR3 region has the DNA TGTGCCAGTAGACATACCGGGACAGCACACTATGGCTACACCTTC. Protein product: CASRHTGTAHYGYTF. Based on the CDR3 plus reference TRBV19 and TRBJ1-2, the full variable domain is DGGITQSPKYLFRKEGQNVTLSCEQNLNHDAMYWYRQDPGQGLRLIYYSQIVNDFQKGDIAEGYSVSREKKESFPLTVTSAQKNPTAFYLCASRHTGTAHYGYTFGSGTRLTVV.

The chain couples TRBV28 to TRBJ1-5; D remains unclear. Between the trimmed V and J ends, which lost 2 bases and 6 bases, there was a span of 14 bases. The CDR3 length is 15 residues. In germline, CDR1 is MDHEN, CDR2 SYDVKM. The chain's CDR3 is CASSLGQAFGQPQHF. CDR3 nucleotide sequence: TGTGCCAGCAGTTTAGGGCAGGCGTTCGGTCAGCCCCAGCATTTT.

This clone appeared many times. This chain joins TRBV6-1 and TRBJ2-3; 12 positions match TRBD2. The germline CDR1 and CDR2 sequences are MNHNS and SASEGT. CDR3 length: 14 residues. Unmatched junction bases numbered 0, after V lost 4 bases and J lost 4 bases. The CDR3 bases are TGTGCCAGCAGTGGACTAGCGGGAGCAGATACGCAGTATTTT. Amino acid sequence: CASSGLAGADTQYF.

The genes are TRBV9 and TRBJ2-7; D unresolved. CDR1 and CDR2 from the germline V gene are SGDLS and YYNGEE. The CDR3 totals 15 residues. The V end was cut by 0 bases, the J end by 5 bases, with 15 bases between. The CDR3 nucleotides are TGTGCCAGCAGCGTAGAGCAGTTTGGGCGCAACGAGCAGTACTTC. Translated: CASSVEQFGRNEQYF.

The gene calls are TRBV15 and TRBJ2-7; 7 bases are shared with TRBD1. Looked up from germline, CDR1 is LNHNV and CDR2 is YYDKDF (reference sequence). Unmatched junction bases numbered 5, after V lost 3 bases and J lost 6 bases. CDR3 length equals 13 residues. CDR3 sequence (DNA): TGTGCCACCAGCAGCAATCGACAGGGCGAGCAGTACTTC. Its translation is CATSSNRQGEQYF.

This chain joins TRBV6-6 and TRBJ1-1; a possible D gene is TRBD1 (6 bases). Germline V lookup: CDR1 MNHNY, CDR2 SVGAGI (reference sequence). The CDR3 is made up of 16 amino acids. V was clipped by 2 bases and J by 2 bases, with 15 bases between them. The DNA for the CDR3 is TGTGCCAGCAGTTACGTGATGGACAGAGAAAACACTGAAGCTTTCTTT. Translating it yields CASSYVMDRENTEAFF.

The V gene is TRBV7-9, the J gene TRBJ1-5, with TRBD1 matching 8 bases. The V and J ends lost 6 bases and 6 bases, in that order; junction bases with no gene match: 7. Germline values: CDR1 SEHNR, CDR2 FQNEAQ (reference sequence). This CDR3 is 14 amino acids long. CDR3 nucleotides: TGTGCCAGCAGTCACGGACAGGGACCTCAGCCCCAGCATTTT. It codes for CASSHGQGPQPQHF.

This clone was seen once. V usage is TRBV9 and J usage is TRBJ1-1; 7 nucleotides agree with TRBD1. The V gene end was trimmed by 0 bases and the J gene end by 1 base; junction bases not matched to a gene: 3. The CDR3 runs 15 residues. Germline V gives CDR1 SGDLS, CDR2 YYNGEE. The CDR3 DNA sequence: TGTGCCAGCAGCGTAGCATGGACAGGGAACACTGAAGCTTTCTTT. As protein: CASSVAWTGNTEAFF.

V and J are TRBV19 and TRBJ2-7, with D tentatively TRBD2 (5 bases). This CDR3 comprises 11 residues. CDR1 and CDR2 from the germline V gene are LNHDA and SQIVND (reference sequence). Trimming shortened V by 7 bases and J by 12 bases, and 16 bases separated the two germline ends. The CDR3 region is CASTPPRVWYF. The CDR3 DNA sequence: TGTGCCAGTACCCCCCCGAGGGTATGGTACTTC.

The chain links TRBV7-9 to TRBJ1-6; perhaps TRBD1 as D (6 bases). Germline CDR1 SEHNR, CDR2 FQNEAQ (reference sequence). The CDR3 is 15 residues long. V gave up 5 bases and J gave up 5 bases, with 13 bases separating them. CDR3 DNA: TGTGCCAGCAGCCCGACAGGTTGGAATAATTCACCCCTCCACTTT. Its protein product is CASSPTGWNNSPLHF.

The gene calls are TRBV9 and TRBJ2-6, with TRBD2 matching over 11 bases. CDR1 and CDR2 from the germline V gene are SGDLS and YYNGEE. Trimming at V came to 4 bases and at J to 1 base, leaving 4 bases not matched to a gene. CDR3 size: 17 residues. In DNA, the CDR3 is TGTGCCAGCAGCTTTCGACTAGCGGGATCTGGGGCCAACGTCCTGACTTTC. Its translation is CASSFRLAGSGANVLTF.

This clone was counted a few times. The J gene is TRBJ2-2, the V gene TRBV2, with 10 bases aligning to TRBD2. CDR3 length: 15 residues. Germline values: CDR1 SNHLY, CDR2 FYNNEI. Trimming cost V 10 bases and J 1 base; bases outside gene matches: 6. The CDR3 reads CATMGTSVNTGELFF. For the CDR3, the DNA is TGTGCCACCATGGGGACTAGCGTGAACACCGGGGAGCTGTTTTTT.

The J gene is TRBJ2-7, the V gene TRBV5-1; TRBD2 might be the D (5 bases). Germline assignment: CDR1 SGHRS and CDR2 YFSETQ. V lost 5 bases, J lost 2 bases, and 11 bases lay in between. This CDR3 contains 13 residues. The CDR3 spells CASREGSAYEQYF. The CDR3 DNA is TGCGCCAGCAGAGAGGGCTCAGCCTACGAGCAGTACTTC.

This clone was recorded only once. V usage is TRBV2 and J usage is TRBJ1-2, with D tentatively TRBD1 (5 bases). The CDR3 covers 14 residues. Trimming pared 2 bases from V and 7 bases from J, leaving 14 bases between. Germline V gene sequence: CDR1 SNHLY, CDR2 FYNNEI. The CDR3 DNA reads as TGTGCCAGCAGTGAACAGGGTCTTTTGTTTGGCTACACCTTC. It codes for CASSEQGLLFGYTF.